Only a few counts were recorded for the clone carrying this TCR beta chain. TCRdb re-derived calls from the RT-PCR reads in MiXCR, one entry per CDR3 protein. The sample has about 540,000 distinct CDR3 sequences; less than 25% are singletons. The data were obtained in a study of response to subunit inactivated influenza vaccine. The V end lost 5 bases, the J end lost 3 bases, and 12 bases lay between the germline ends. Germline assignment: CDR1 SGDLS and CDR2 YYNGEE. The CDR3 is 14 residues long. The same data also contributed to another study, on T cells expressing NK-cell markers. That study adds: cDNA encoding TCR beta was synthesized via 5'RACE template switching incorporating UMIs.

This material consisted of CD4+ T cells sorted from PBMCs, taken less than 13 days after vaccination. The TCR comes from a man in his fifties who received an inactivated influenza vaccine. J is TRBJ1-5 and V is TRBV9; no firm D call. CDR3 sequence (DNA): TGTGCCAGCAGTGCCGAATCGACCAATCAGCCCCAGCATTTT. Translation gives CASSAESTNQPQHF.